There are many counts of the clone carrying this TCR beta chain. Its target is unknown. TCRdb independently ran MiXCR on the 5' RACE reads; one entry per CDR3 protein. This table has about 200,000 distinct CDR3 sequences, roughly 12% appearing once. The data stem from a study of CD8 T cells in ankylosing spondylitis. Trimming cost V 6 bases and J 14 bases, with 17 bases left between them. This CDR3 has 11 amino acids. In germline, CDR1 is SQVTM, CDR2 ANQGSEA. Study outcomes and limitations: Seemingly distinctive of ankylosing spondylitis blood was a TCR beta motif formed by eight highly homologous variants.

Sequenced input: blood, either unsorted or a sorted T cell fraction (not recorded which). The TCR sequence derives from a male donor with ankylosing spondylitis or in good health (not recorded which). The V gene is TRBV29-1, the J gene TRBJ1-5, with a tentative D call TRBD1 (5 bases). Here the CDR3 DNA reads TGCAGCGTCCGGGACGGCCTGGACAAGCATTTT. Its translation: CSVRDGLDKHF.